A selection of T cell receptor beta chains follows, all from one sample in a study of control samples from healthy donors and cancer patients. Using immunoSEQ multiplex PCR, the repertoire was profiled, and TCRdb retains in-frame clones only, with some absent. The table records 55,000 to 80,000 clones, over 85% of them present only once. The sequenced sample was PBMCs. All receptors derive from a man aged 60-69 years with colorectal cancer. CDR3s include the opening cysteine and the closing phenylalanine or tryptophan. A D gene is named only where the DNA matches it firmly. Clone size, where shown, is once, few, many, or a class for clones that have expanded.

clone size	V gene	D gene	J gene	CDR3 protein	CDR3 DNA
.	TRBV6-5	TRBD1	TRBJ2-3	CASSYLKTGAATQYF	TGTGCCAGCAGTTACTTAAAAACAGGGGCGGCTACGCAGTATTTT
once	TRBV7-2	.	TRBJ2-1	CASSLGRERGLEQFF	TGTGCCAGCAGCTTAGGTCGGGAGAGGGGTCTTGAGCAGTTCTTC
.	TRBV6-1	TRBD2	TRBJ2-3	CASSELIGLAGGGGNTQYF	TGTGCCAGCAGTGAGCTAATCGGACTAGCGGGGGGAGGGGGAAATACGCAGTATTTT
.	TRBV30	TRBD1	TRBJ2-7	CAWNVVSRDSPTNCF	TGTGCCTGGAACGTAGTATCGAGGGACAGTCCTACGAATTGCTTC
.	TRBV4-3	.	TRBJ1-6	CASSQDETENSPLHF	TGCGCCAGCAGCCAAGATGAGACCGAAAATTCACCCCTCCACTTT
.	TRBV2	TRBD2	TRBJ2-5	CASSELGQQWEGQTQYF	TGTGCCAGCAGTGAATTGGGGCAGCAATGGGAGGGACAGACCCAGTACTTC
.	TRBV4-2	.	TRBJ2-3	CASSQDLLIGDTQYF	TGTGCCAGCAGCCAAGATTTGTTAATAGGGGATACGCAGTATTTT
.	TRBV3-1/TRBV3-2	TRBD2	TRBJ2-1	CASSPGTSWRDEQFF	TGTGCCAGCAGCCCCGGGACTAGCTGGAGGGATGAGCAGTTCTTC
.	TRBV2	.	TRBJ1-2	CASSEALPPSNYGYTF	TGTGCCAGCAGTGAAGCGCTTCCCCCATCTAACTATGGCTACACCTTC
.	TRBV6-6	.	TRBJ1-1	CASSYRGGQRNF	TGTGCCAGCAGTTACCGGGGGGGCCAAAGGAATTTT
.	TRBV7-6	.	TRBJ2-5	CASSLDPQETQYF	TGTGCCAGCAGCTTAGACCCCCAAGAGACCCAGTACTTC
.	TRBV3-1/TRBV3-2	.	TRBJ1-1	CASTLGGVTEAFF	TGTGCCAGCACCCTGGGGGGGGTGACTGAAGCTTTCTTT
.	TRBV20-1	.	TRBJ1-2	CSASPGYGYTF	TGCAGTGCTAGTCCTGGGTATGGCTACACCTTC
.	TRBV5-4	TRBD1	TRBJ2-7	CASSPQGSVSYEQYF	TGTGCCAGCAGCCCACAGGGGTCCGTCTCCTACGAGCAGTACTTC
.	TRBV5-1	.	TRBJ1-2	CASSLRVNYGYTF	TGCGCCAGCAGCTTGAGGGTTAACTATGGCTACACCTTC
.	TRBV6-5	TRBD1	TRBJ1-2	CASSRQGRLYGYTF	TGTGCCAGCAGCCGACAGGGACGCCTCTATGGCTACACCTTC
.	TRBV19	.	TRBJ1-2	CASSIDPRGYGYTF	TGTGCCAGTAGTATAGATCCAAGGGGCTATGGCTACACCTTC
.	TRBV30	.	TRBJ2-1	CAWRAFTGARRANEQFF	TGTGCCTGGAGGGCCTTTACTGGCGCTAGGCGGGCCAATGAGCAGTTCTTC